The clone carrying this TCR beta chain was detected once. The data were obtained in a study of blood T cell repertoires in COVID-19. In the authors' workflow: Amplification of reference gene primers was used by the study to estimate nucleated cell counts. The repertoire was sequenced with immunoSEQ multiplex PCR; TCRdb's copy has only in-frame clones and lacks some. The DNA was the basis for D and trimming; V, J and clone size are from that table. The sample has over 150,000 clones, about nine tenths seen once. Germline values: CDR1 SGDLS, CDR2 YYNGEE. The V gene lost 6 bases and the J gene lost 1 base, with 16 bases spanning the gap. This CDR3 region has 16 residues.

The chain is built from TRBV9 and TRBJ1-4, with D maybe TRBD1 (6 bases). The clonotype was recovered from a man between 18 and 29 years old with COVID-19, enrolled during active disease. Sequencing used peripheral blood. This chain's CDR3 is CASNRGRGGTNEKLFF. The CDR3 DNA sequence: TGTGCCAGCAACCGGGGCAGGGGTGGAACTAATGAAAAACTGTTTTTT. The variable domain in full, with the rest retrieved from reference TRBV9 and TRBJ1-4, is DSGVTQTPKHLITATGQRVTLRCSPRSGDLSVYWYQQSLDQGLQFLIQYYNGEERAKGNILERFSAQQFPDLHSELNLSSLELGDSALYFCASNRGRGGTNEKLFFGSGTQLSVL.